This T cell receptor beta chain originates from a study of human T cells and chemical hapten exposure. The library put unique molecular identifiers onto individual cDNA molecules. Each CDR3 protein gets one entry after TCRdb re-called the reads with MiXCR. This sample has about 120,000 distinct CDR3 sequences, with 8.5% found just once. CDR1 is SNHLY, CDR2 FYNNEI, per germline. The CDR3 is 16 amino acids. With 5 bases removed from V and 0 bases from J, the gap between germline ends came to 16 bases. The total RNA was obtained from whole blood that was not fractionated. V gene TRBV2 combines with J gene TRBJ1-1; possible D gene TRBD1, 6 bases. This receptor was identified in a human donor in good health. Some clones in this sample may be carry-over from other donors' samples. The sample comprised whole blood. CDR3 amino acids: CASSYPRGGLNTEAFF. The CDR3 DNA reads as TGTGCCAGCAGTTACCCCCGGGGGGGCCTGAACACTGAAGCTTTCTTT.